Listed here is a single T cell receptor beta chain. The sample is drawn from a study of T cell responses to AZD1222 COVID-19 vaccine. Generated by immunoSEQ multiplex PCR, the TCRdb table keeps only in-frame clones and is missing some. The sample contains around 120,000 clones, around 90% of which appear only once. Trimming at V came to 0 bases and at J to 6 bases, leaving 11 bases not matched to a gene. This CDR3 is 17 amino acids long. Per the germline V gene, CDR1 is ENHRY and CDR2 is SYGVKD. This receptor was identified in an adult who received the AZD1222 COVID-19 vaccine. This sequence joins TRBV10-3 and TRBJ2-1; 7 positions agree with TRBD2. Source: peripheral blood, taken 28 days after the second AZD1222 dose. The CDR3 bases are TGTGCCATCAGTGAGTCTGGTCGGACTAGGGTCGGCAATGAGCAGTTCTTC. Protein sequence: CAISESGRTRVGNEQFF.